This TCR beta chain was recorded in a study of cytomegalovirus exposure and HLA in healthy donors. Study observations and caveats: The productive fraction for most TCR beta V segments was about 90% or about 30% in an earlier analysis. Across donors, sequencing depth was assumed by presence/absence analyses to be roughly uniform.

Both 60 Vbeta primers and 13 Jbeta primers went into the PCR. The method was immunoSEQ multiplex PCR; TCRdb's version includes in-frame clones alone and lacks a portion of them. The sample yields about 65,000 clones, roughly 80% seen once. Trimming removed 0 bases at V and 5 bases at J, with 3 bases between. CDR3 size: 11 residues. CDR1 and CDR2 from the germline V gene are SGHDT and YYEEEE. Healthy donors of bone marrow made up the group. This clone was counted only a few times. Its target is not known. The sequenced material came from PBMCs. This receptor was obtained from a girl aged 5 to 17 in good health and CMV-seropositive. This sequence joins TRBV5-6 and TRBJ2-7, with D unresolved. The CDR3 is CASSLVNEQYF. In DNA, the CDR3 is TGTGCCAGCAGCTTGGTCAACGAGCAGTACTTC.